These 6 T cell receptor beta chains were sequenced from one sample in a study of OX40 agonist ivuxolimab in advanced cancers. Assay used: immunoSEQ multiplex PCR; TCRdb lists only in-frame clones, some missing. Seen here are 50,000 to 75,000 clones, 86% observed once, and the top ten hold approximately 1.2%. The sample was CD4+ or CD8+ T cells sorted from blood, taken in a trial of the OX40 agonist ivuxolimab. The source is an adult with an advanced solid tumor such as melanoma, head and neck, liver or kidney cancer.

This chain joins TRBV2 and TRBJ1-4, with a weak D call TRBD1 (6 bases). V was pared by 1 base and J by 0 bases, with 6 bases between. CDR3 length: 15 amino acids. Germline CDR1 is SNHLY and CDR2 is FYNNEI. In DNA, the CDR3 is TGTGCCAGCAGTGAAGAGGGGGCAACTAATGAAAAACTGTTTTTT. The encoded protein is CASSEEGATNEKLFF.

The chain has TRBV27 and TRBJ1-3, with D hard to call. Looked up from germline, CDR1 is MNHEY and CDR2 is SMNVEV (reference sequence). This CDR3 region has 13 residues. V lost 2 bases and J 0 bases, leaving 2 bases between the germline ends. CDR3 coding DNA: TGTGCCAGCAGTTTAAGCTCTGGAAACACCATATATTTT. Amino acid sequence: CASSLSSGNTIYF.

The chain is built from TRBV14 and TRBJ1-1; D remains ambiguous. Between the trimmed V and J ends, which lost 1 base and 3 bases, there was a span of 6 bases. Germline CDR1 and CDR2: SGHDN and FVKESK. CDR3 length: 13 residues. As DNA, the CDR3 is TGTGCCAGCAGCCAAGGGAGGTACACTGAAGCTTTCTTT. It codes for CASSQGRYTEAFF.

The rearrangement links TRBV19 to TRBJ2-6; 7 nucleotides agree with TRBD2. The CDR3 loop spans 17 amino acids. CDR1 and CDR2 (germline): LNHDA, SQIVND (reference sequence). Unmatched junction bases numbered 9, after V lost 5 bases and J lost 2 bases. CDR3 region: CASSLLAGVTGANVLTF. CDR3 coding DNA: TGTGCCAGTAGTCTCCTTGCGGGGGTAACTGGGGCCAACGTCCTGACTTTC.

This chain connects TRBV19 to TRBJ1-1, with 8 bases lining up with TRBD1. There are 14 residues in the CDR3. J lost 2 bases, V lost 6 bases, and 5 bases had no gene match. Germline CDR1 and CDR2: LNHDA and SQIVND (reference sequence). The CDR3 region is CASRRQGLNTEAFF. Here the CDR3 DNA reads TGTGCCAGTAGACGACAGGGGCTCAACACTGAAGCTTTCTTT.

The chain couples TRBV9 to TRBJ1-4; D possibly corresponds to TRBD1 (5 bases). Germline loops: CDR1 SGDLS, CDR2 YYNGEE. Trimming took 3 bases from V and 5 from J, leaving 8 bases between them. The CDR3 is 13 amino acids. CDR3 region: CASSGQLNEKLFF. Written as DNA, the CDR3 is TGTGCCAGCAGCGGACAGCTCAATGAAAAACTGTTTTTT.